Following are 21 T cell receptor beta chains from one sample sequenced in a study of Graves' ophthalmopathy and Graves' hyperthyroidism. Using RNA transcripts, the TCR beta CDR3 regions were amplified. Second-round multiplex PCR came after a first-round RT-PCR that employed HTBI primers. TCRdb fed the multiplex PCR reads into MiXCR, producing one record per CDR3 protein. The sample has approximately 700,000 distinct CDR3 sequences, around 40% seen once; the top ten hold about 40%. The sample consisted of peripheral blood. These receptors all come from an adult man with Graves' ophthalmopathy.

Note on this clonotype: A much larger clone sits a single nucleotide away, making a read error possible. The CDR3 DNA sequence: TGTGCCAGCAGCTTAGGGGAAGTAGTGGGCGACGAGCGGTACTTC. Its protein is CASSLGEVVGDERYF. The rearrangement uses TRBV7-2 and TRBJ2-7; D remains ambiguous. There are 15 residues in the CDR3. CDR1 and CDR2 (germline): SGHTA, FQGNSA.

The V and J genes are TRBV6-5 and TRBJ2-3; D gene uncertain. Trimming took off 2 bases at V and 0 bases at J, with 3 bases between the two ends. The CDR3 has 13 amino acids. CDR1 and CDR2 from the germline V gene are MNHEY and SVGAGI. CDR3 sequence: CASSYSSTDTQYF. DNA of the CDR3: TGTGCCAGCAGTTACAGTAGCACAGATACGCAGTATTTT.

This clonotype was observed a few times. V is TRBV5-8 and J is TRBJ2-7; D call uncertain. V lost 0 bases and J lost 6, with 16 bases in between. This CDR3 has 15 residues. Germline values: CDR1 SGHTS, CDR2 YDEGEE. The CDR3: CASSLVSISVSEQYF. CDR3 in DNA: TGTGCCAGCAGCTTGGTCAGTATCAGCGTTTCCGAGCAGTACTTC.

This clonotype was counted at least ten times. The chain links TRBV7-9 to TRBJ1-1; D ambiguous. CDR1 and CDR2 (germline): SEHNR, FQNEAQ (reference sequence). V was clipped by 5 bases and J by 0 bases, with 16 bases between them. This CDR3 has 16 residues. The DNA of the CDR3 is TGTGCCAGCAGCCCCCACGGGATACTTCTGAACACTGAAGCTTTCTTT. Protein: CASSPHGILLNTEAFF.

DNA of the CDR3: TGTGCCAGCTCCCGAGGGGTTATGGAGACCCAGTACTTC. Its translation: CASSRGVMETQYF. This chain links TRBV24-1 with TRBJ2-5, with D perhaps matching TRBD1 or TRBD2 (5 bases each). The CDR3 is 13 amino acids. Germline assignment: CDR1 KGHDR and CDR2 SFDVKD. The V and J ends lost 11 bases and 5 bases respectively, with 17 bases between them.

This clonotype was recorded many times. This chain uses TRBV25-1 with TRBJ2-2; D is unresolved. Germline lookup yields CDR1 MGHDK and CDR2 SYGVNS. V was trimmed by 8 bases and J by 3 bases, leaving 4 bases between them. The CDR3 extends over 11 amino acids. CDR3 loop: CASAYTGELFF. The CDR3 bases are TGTGCCAGCGCCTACACCGGGGAGCTGTTTTTT.

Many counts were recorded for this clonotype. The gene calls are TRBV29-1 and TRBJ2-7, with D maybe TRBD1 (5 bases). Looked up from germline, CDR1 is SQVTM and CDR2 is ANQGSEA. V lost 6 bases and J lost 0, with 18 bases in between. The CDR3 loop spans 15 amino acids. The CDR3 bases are TGCAGCGTCCGAATTACAGGATATACCTCCTACGAGCAGTACTTC. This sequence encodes CSVRITGYTSYEQYF.

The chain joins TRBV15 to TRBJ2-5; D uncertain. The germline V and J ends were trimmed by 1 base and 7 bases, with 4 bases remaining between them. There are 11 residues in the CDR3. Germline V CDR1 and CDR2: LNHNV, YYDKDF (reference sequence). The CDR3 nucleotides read TGTGCCACCAGCAGAGTGGGGACCCAGTACTTC. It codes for CATSRVGTQYF.

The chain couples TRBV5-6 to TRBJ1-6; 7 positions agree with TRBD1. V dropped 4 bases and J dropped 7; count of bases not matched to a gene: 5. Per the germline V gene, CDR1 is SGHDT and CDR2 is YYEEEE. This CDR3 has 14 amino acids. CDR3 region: CASSGGQFNSPLHF. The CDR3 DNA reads TGTGCCAGCAGCGGGGGACAGTTCAATTCACCCCTCCACTTT.

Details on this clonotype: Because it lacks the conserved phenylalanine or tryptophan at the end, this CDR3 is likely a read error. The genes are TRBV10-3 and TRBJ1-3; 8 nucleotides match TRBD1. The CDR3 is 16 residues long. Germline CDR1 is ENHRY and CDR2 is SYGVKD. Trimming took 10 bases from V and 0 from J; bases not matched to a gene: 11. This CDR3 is CASRPDRGASGNTIYS. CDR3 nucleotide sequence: TGTGCCAGCAGACCTGACAGGGGAGCCTCTGGAAACACCATATATTCT.

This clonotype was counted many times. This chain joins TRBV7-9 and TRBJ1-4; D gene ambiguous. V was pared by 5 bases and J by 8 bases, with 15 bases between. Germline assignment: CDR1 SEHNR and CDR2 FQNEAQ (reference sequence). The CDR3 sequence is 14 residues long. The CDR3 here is CASSPTVPGEKLFF. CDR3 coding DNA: TGTGCCAGCAGCCCGACGGTCCCGGGCGAAAAACTGTTTTTT.

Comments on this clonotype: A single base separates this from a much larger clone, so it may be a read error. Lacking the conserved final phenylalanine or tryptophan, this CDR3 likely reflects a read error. Here the CDR3 reads CASSWGHRQETQYL. CDR3 sequence (DNA): TGTGCCAGCAGCTGGGGACACCGACAAGAGACCCAGTACCTC. V and J are TRBV25-1 and TRBJ2-5; the D gene is possibly TRBD1 (6 bases). Trimming removed 6 bases at V and 2 bases at J, with 13 bases between. Per germline, CDR1 MGHDK and CDR2 SYGVNS. The CDR3 spans 14 residues.

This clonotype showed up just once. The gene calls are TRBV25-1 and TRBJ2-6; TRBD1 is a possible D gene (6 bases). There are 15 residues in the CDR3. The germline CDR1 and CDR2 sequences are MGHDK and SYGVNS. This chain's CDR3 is CAMDSFGSGANVLTF. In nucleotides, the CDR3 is TGTGCTATGGACAGTTTTGGCTCTGGGGCCAACGTCCTGACTTTC.

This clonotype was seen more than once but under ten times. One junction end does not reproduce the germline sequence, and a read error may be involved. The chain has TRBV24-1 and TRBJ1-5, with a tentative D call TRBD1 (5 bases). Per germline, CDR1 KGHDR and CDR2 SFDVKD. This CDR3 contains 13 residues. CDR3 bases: TGTGCCAGCAGTTCCCGGGGGACCTCCCAGCAGCATTTT. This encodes CASSSRGTSQQHF.

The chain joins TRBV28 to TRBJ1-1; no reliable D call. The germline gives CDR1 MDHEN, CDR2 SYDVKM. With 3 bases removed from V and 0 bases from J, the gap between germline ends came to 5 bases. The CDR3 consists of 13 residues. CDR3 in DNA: TGTGCCAGCAGTTTTATGGTGAACACTGAAGCTTTCTTT. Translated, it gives CASSFMVNTEAFF.

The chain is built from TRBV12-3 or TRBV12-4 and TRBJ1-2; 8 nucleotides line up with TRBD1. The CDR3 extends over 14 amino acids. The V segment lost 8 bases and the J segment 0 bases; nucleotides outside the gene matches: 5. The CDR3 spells CASGRGPTNYGYTF. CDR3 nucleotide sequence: TGTGCCAGCGGCAGGGGGCCCACTAACTATGGCTACACCTTC.

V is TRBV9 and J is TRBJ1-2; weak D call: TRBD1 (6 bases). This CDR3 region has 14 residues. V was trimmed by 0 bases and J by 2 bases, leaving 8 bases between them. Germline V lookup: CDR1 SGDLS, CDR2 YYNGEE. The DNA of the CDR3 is TGTGCCAGCAGCGTAGCGGACAGCAACTATGGCTACACCTTC. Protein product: CASSVADSNYGYTF.

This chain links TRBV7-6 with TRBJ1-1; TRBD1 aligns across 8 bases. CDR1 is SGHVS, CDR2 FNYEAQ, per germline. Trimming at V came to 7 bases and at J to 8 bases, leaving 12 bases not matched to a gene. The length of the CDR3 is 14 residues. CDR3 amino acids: CASTSGQGAREAFF. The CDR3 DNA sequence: TGTGCCAGCACCTCGGGGCAGGGGGCCCGGGAAGCTTTCTTT.

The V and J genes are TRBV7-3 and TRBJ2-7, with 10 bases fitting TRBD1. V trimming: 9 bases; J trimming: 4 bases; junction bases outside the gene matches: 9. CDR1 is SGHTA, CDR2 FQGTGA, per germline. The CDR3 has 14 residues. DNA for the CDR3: TGTGCCAGTAGTAGGGGACAGGGGAATTACGAGCAGTACTTC. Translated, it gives CASSRGQGNYEQYF.

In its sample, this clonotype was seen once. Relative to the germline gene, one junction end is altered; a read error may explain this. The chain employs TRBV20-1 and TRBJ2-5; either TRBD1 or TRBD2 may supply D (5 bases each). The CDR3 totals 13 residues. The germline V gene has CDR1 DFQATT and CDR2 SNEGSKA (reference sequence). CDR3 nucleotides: TGCAGTGCTGGGGGTCTGGGGAGAGAGACCCGGTACTTC. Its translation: CSAGGLGRETRYF.

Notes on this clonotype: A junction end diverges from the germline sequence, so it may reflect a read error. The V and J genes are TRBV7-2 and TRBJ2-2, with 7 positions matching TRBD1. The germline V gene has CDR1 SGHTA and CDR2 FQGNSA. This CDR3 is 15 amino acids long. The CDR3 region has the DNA TGTGCCAGCAGGTCCGGGACAGCGAACACCGGGGAGCTGTCTTGG. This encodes CASRSGTANTGELSW.